Presented here are 28 T cell receptor beta chains from one specimen sequenced in a study of post-analysis software for immune sequencing data. Their specific antigens are unknown. Regarding the study as a whole: Patients had higher frequencies than controls of roughly five TRBV segments, including TRBV5-6, TRBV5-1 and TRBV20-1.

TCR beta cDNA libraries included unique molecular identifiers. TCRdb fed the PCR reads into MiXCR, producing one record per CDR3 protein. Seen here are about 540,000 distinct CDR3 sequences, around 31% observed once, and the top ten hold 4.5% to 7.5%. The sample consisted of blood. The source is a girl aged 2 to 17 with multiple sclerosis.

This chain joins TRBV6-5 and TRBJ2-1; 9 nucleotides line up with TRBD1. Germline CDR1 is MNHEY and CDR2 is SVGAGI. The CDR3 is made up of 15 amino acids. V lost 4 bases to trimming and J lost 3 bases; unmatched junction nucleotides: 4. CDR3 region: CASSFGQGIYNEQFF. Written as DNA, the CDR3 is TGTGCCAGCAGTTTCGGACAGGGGATCTACAATGAGCAGTTCTTC.

Only a few counts were recorded for this clonotype. The gene calls are TRBV3-1 and TRBJ2-7; D ambiguous. Trimming pared 2 bases from V and 3 bases from J, leaving 11 bases between. CDR3 size: 14 residues. Germline-derived CDR1 and CDR2 are LGHDT and YNNKEL (reference sequence). The CDR3 is CASSQTSLFYEQYF. The CDR3 nucleotides read TGTGCCAGCAGCCAAACGAGCCTATTCTACGAGCAGTACTTC.

The chain uses TRBV6-1 and TRBJ1-1; tentative D call: TRBD1 (6 bases). CDR1 and CDR2 (germline): MNHNS, SASEGT. Trimming shortened V by 4 bases and J by 0 bases, and 18 bases separated the two germline ends. CDR3 length: 17 residues. CDR3 DNA: TGTGCCAGCAGTGGGCTTACAGGGTACGGGATGAACACTGAAGCTTTCTTT. Its translation: CASSGLTGYGMNTEAFF.

The sample holds many counts of this clonotype. V gene TRBV12-3 or TRBV12-4 combines with J gene TRBJ2-7, with D uncertain. V was clipped by 2 bases and J by 0 bases, with 5 bases between them. This CDR3 has 13 residues. CDR3 coding DNA: TGTGCCAGCAGTTTATACAGCTCCTACGAGCAGTACTTC. Translation gives CASSLYSSYEQYF.

The chain carries TRBV5-1 and TRBJ2-3; D perhaps matches TRBD1 (5 bases). Looked up from germline, CDR1 is SGHRS and CDR2 is YFSETQ. This CDR3 region has 9 residues. CDR3: CTGSDTQYF. The CDR3 bases are TGCACAGGCTCCGATACGCAGTATTTT.

This clonotype was recorded at least ten times. This chain uses TRBV29-1 with TRBJ2-1; a weak D match, TRBD2 (5 bases). Trimming stripped 0 bases from V and 0 bases from J, with 12 bases between. The CDR3 spans 16 residues. Germline V gene sequence: CDR1 SQVTM, CDR2 ANQGSEA. This CDR3 is CSVEDLDLSSYNEQFF. CDR3 bases: TGCAGCGTTGAAGATCTGGACTTGAGCTCCTACAATGAGCAGTTCTTC.

This clonotype was detected only a few times. The V call is TRBV2, the J call TRBJ2-1; D might be TRBD2 (5 bases). The V gene's germline CDR1 is SNHLY and CDR2 FYNNEI. The V end was cut by 4 bases, the J end by 8 bases, with 6 bases between. The CDR3 extends over 11 amino acids. CDR3 amino acids: CASSVSDEQFF. CDR3 sequence (DNA): TGTGCCAGCAGTGTTAGCGATGAGCAGTTCTTC.

The chain couples TRBV13 to TRBJ2-4; 10 nucleotides line up with TRBD2. Germline trimming cut 4 bases from V and 13 bases from J; bases unmatched to any gene: 16. CDR1 is PRHDT and CDR2 is FYEKMQ in the germline V gene (reference sequence). The CDR3 covers 16 residues. CDR3 sequence: CASSSYSGGWIDEQYF. In DNA form, the CDR3 reads TGTGCCAGCAGCTCCTATAGCGGGGGGTGGATTGATGAGCAGTACTTC.

This clonotype has only a few counts. V and J are TRBV12-3 or TRBV12-4 and TRBJ1-1; 8 bases map to TRBD1. CDR3 length: 15 residues. J lost 5 bases, V lost 6 bases, and 11 bases had no gene match. In DNA form, the CDR3 reads TGTGCCAGCAGCCCTGCTCAGGGGGCGAAAACTGAAGCTTTCTTT. Its translation: CASSPAQGAKTEAFF.

In its sample, this clonotype was seen a few times. The chain joins TRBV3-1 to TRBJ1-2, with D tentatively TRBD1 (5 bases). V was trimmed by 5 bases and J by 4 bases, leaving 14 bases between them. CDR3 length: 14 amino acids. Germline V gives CDR1 LGHDT, CDR2 YNNKEL (reference sequence). CDR3: CASSSGSVSYGYTF. The DNA for the CDR3 is TGTGCCAGCAGCTCAGGGTCGGTGTCCTATGGCTACACCTTC.

The chain uses TRBV12-3 or TRBV12-4 and TRBJ2-7, with 9 positions matching TRBD1. The end of the DNA aligns better with TRBJ2-4, so the J call may be wrong. CDR3 size: 15 residues. The CDR3 DNA follows: TGTGCCAGCAGTTTATCGGGGGACAGGGTGAACATTCAGTACTTC. It is translated as CASSLSGDRVNIQYF.

V usage is TRBV28 and J usage is TRBJ2-1; D tentatively fits TRBD1 or TRBD2 (5 bases each). Trimming pared 6 bases from V and 7 bases from J, leaving 25 bases between. CDR3 size: 17 residues. The germline CDR1 and CDR2 sequences are MDHEN and SYDVKM. CDR3 nucleotide sequence: TGTGCCAGCAGGCCACCCCAGAGGTTAGGGGAGCCGAATGAGCAGTTCTTC. This codes for CASRPPQRLGEPNEQFF.

V gene TRBV29-1 combines with J gene TRBJ2-2; D unresolved. V shed 4 bases and J shed 2 bases, with 11 bases lying between them. CDR1 and CDR2 (germline): SQVTM, ANQGSEA. This CDR3 region has 14 residues. The CDR3 nucleotides are TGCAGCGTTGGAGAGACAAGAAACACCGGGGAGCTGTTTTTT. Protein product: CSVGETRNTGELFF.

The chain has TRBV24-1 and TRBJ1-2, with D perhaps matching TRBD1 (6 bases). Per the germline V gene, CDR1 is KGHDR and CDR2 is SFDVKD. This CDR3 has 15 residues. The V end was cut by 7 bases, the J end by 4 bases, with 18 bases between. The DNA of the CDR3 is TGTGCCACCAGCGACCCAGGGGACCCCCGCTATGGCTACACCTTC. This encodes CATSDPGDPRYGYTF.

This chain links TRBV10-3 with TRBJ2-7, with D perhaps matching TRBD1 (5 bases). The CDR3 sequence is 15 residues long. Germline V CDR1 and CDR2: ENHRY, SYGVKD. V lost 4 bases to trimming and J lost 2 bases, with 15 bases between them. The CDR3 DNA reads TGTGCCATCAGTGGAGACAGAGCCGGTGCCTACGAGCAGTACTTC. Protein product: CAISGDRAGAYEQYF.

This chain uses TRBV4-1 with TRBJ2-6; the D is unclear. Trimming left V 1 base short and J 0 bases short, with 10 bases between. Germline values: CDR1 MGHRA, CDR2 YSYEKL. The length of the CDR3 is 17 residues. The CDR3 reads CASSQAVRYSGANVLTF. The DNA of the CDR3 is TGCGCCAGCAGCCAAGCGGTCAGGTACTCTGGGGCCAACGTCCTGACTTTC.

The V gene is TRBV28, the J gene TRBJ2-3; possible D gene TRBD1, 5 bases. Trimming cost V 2 bases and J 5 bases, with 11 bases left between them. CDR3 size: 14 residues. Germline lookup yields CDR1 MDHEN and CDR2 SYDVKM. CDR3 in amino acids: CASSLRQGLDTQYF. CDR3 in DNA: TGTGCCAGCAGTTTAAGGCAGGGTCTAGATACGCAGTATTTT.

The gene calls are TRBV11-2 and TRBJ1-1; 11 bases agree with TRBD1. V was pared by 5 bases and J by 7 bases, with 15 bases of the junction left unmatched. Looked up from germline, CDR1 is SGHAT and CDR2 is FQNNGV. CDR3 length equals 17 residues. The CDR3 loop reads CASSPFGTGGIWGEAFF. The CDR3 region has the DNA TGTGCCAGCAGCCCTTTTGGGACAGGGGGTATTTGGGGTGAAGCTTTCTTT.

This chain connects TRBV7-9 to TRBJ1-1, with a weak D call TRBD1 (6 bases). V was clipped by 1 base and J by 4 bases, with 16 bases between them. The CDR3 is made up of 16 amino acids. Germline CDR1 and CDR2: SEHNR and FQNEAQ (reference sequence). The CDR3: CASSLGGGAFVTEAFF. DNA for the CDR3: TGTGCCAGCAGCTTAGGTGGGGGCGCCTTCGTCACTGAAGCTTTCTTT.

This clonotype appeared a few times. This sequence joins TRBV2 and TRBJ2-7, with D unresolved. Germline values: CDR1 SNHLY, CDR2 FYNNEI. V lost 7 bases and J lost 5, with 12 bases in between. The length of the CDR3 is 12 residues. The CDR3 sequence is CASTPLMDEQYF. CDR3 nucleotides: TGTGCCAGCACCCCCCTTATGGACGAGCAGTACTTC. Combining the CDR3 with reference TRBV2 and TRBJ2-7 gives the whole variable domain EPEVTQTPSHQVTQMGQEVILRCVPISNHLYFYWYRQILGQKVEFLVSFYNNEISEKSEIFDDQFSVERPDGSNFTLKIRSTKLEDSAMYFCASTPLMDEQYFGPGTRLTVT.

Remarks on this clonotype: A read error is possible here, since a much larger clone lies one base away. The chain uses TRBV29-1 and TRBJ1-2; a weak D match, TRBD1 (5 bases). Germline values: CDR1 SQVTM, CDR2 ANQGSEA. This CDR3 comprises 13 residues. This chain's CDR3 is CSVGTATKSGCTF. As DNA, the CDR3 is TGCAGCGTAGGGACCGCGACAAAGAGTGGCTGCACCTTC.

The chain is built from TRBV4-1 and TRBJ1-2; D possibly corresponds to TRBD1 (5 bases). V was shortened by 1 base and J by 3 bases, with 12 bases between the two germline ends. Germline assignment: CDR1 MGHRA and CDR2 YSYEKL. There are 15 residues in the CDR3. The CDR3: CASSQVEAGDYGYTF. CDR3 nucleotide sequence: TGCGCCAGCAGCCAAGTGGAGGCGGGGGACTATGGCTACACCTTC.

This clonotype has just a few counts. The rearrangement uses TRBV14 and TRBJ1-2; tentative D call: TRBD1 (5 bases). The CDR3 length is 15 residues. CDR1 is SGHDN, CDR2 FVKESK, per germline. V lost 0 bases, J lost 2 bases, and 10 bases lay in between. The CDR3 DNA is TGTGCCAGCAGCCAAGACCCGGGGCAGAACTATGGCTACACCTTC. Translating it yields CASSQDPGQNYGYTF. Using reference TRBV14 and TRBJ1-2 for the parts outside the CDR3, the full variable domain is EAGVTQFPSHSVIEKGQTVTLRCDPISGHDNLYWYRRVMGKEIKFLLHFVKESKQDESGMPNNRFLAERTGGTYSTLKVQPAELEDSGVYFCASSQDPGQNYGYTFGSGTRLTVV.

The genes are TRBV20-1 and TRBJ2-6; D is perhaps TRBD1 (5 bases). Germline loops: CDR1 DFQATT, CDR2 SNEGSKA (reference sequence). This CDR3 is built from 17 residues. The CDR3 reads CSSVPAGLGSGANVLTF. CDR3 DNA sequence: TGCAGCTCAGTTCCGGCAGGGCTAGGATCTGGGGCCAACGTCCTGACTTTC.

CDR3 sequence: CASSIHRDAAYNEQFF. For the CDR3, the DNA is TGTGCCAGCAGCATACACCGGGACGCAGCCTACAATGAGCAGTTCTTC. V and J are TRBV9 and TRBJ2-1; D could derive from TRBD1 or TRBD2 (5 bases each). The CDR3 runs 16 residues. V was cut by 4 bases and J by 2 bases, with 16 bases left in between. The germline CDR1 and CDR2 sequences are SGDLS and YYNGEE.

This clonotype turned up a few times. V and J are TRBV6-1 and TRBJ2-5; D ambiguous. The CDR3 has 14 residues. Deletions cut 5 bases from V and 5 bases from J, with 15 bases between. Germline loops: CDR1 MNHNS, CDR2 SASEGT. CDR3 nucleotide sequence: TGTGCCAGCAGTCGAAGCCCGAACCGGGAGACCCAGTACTTC. Translation gives CASSRSPNRETQYF.

The V gene is TRBV20-1, the J gene TRBJ2-3, with TRBD2 matching 11 bases. CDR1 and CDR2 from the germline V gene are DFQATT and SNEGSKA (reference sequence). The length of the CDR3 is 15 residues. Germline trimming cut 2 bases from V and 3 bases from J; bases unmatched to any gene: 4. CDR3 sequence: CSARRPSGGTDTQYF. The CDR3 region has the DNA TGCAGTGCTAGAAGGCCTAGCGGGGGGACAGATACGCAGTATTTT.

This clonotype was seen only a few times. The V call is TRBV11-2, the J call TRBJ1-2; no firm D call. The V and J ends lost 2 bases and 12 bases respectively, with 16 bases between them. In germline, CDR1 is SGHAT, CDR2 FQNNGV. This CDR3 has 13 amino acids. This CDR3 reads CASSLSLVSRDTF. CDR3 nucleotide sequence: TGTGCCAGCAGCTTATCCTTAGTGAGTAGGGACACCTTC.